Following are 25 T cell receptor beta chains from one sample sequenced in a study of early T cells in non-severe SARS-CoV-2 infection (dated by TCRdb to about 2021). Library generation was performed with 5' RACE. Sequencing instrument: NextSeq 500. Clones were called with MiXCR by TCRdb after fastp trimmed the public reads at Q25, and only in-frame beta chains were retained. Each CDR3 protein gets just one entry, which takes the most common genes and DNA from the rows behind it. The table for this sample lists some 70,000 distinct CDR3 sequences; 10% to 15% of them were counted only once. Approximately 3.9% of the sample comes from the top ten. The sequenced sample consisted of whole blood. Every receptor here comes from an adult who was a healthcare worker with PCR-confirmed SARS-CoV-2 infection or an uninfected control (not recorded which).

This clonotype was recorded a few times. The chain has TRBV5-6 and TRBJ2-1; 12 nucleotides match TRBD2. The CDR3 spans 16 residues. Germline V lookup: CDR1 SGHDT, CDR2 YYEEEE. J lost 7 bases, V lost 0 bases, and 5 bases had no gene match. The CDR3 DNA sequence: TGTGCCAGCAGCTTGGCCCTCCTAGCGGGAGGGAATGAGCAGTTCTTC. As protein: CASSLALLAGGNEQFF.

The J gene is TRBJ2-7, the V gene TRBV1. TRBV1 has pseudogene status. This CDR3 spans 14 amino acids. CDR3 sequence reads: CTSSQEAASYEQYF. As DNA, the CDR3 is TGCACCAGCAGCCAAGAGGCGGCCTCCTACGAGCAGTACTTC.

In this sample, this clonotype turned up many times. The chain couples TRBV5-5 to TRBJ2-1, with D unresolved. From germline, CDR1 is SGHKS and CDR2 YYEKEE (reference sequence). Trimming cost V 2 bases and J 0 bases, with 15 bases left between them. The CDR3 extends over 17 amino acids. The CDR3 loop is CASSLRSGASSYNEQFF. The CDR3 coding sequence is TGTGCCAGCAGCTTACGGTCAGGTGCCAGCTCCTACAATGAGCAGTTCTTC.

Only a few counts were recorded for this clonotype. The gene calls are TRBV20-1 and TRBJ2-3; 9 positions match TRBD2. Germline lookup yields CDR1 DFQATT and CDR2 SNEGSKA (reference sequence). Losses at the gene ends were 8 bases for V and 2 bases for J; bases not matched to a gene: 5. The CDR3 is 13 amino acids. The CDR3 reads CSLPGLATDTQYF. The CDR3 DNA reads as TGCAGTCTACCGGGACTAGCCACAGATACGCAGTATTTT.

The CDR3 sequence: CASSGLGTQYF. Written as DNA, the CDR3 is TGTGCCAGCAGCGGGTTAGGGACGCAGTATTTT. This chain links TRBV6-5 with TRBJ2-3, with unresolved D. The CDR3 has 11 amino acids. The germline gives CDR1 MNHEY, CDR2 SVGAGI. Between the trimmed V and J ends, which lost 6 bases and 9 bases, there was a span of 10 bases.

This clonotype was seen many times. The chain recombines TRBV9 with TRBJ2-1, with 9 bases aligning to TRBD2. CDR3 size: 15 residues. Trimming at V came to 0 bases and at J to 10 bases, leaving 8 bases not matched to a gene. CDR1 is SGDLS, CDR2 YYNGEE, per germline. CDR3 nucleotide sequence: TGTGCCAGCAGCGTAGGGGTAGCGGGAGTGGAGGAGCAGTTCTTC. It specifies CASSVGVAGVEEQFF.

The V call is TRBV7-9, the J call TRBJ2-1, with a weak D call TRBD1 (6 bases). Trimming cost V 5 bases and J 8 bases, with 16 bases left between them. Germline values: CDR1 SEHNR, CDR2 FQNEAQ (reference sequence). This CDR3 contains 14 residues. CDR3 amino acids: CASSPGPQGYEQFF. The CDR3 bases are TGTGCCAGCAGCCCCGGCCCGCAGGGGTATGAGCAGTTCTTC.

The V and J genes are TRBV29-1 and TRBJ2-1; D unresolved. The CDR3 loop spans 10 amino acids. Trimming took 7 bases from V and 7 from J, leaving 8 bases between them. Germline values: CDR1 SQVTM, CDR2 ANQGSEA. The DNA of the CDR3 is TGCAGCGCAAAGGGTAATGAGCAGTTCTTC. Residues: CSAKGNEQFF.

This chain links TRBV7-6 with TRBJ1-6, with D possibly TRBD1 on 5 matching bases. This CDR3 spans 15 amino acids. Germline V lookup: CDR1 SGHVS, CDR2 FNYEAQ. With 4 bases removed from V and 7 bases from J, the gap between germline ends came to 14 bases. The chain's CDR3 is CASSSLGGMNSPLHF. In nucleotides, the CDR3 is TGTGCCAGCAGCTCCTTGGGGGGGATGAATTCACCCCTCCACTTT.

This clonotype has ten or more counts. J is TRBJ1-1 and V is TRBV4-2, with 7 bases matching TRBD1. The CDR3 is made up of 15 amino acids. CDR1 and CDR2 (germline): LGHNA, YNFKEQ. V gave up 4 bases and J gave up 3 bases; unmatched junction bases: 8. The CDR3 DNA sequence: TGTGCCAGCAGCCCCTTACAGGGGCGAGACACTGAAGCTTTCTTT. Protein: CASSPLQGRDTEAFF.

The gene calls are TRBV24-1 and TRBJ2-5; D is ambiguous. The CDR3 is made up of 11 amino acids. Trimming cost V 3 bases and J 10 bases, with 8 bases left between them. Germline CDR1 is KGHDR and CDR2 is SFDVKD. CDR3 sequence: CATSDVSNQYF. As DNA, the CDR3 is TGTGCCACCAGTGATGTTTCAAACCAGTACTTC.

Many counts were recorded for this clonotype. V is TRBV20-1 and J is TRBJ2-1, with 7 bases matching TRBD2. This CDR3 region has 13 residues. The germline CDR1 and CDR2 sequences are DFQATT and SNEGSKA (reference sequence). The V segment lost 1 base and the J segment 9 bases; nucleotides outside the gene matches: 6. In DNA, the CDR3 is TGCAGTGCTAGAGCTGGGAGGGTTCGTGAGCAGTTCTTC. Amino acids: CSARAGRVREQFF.

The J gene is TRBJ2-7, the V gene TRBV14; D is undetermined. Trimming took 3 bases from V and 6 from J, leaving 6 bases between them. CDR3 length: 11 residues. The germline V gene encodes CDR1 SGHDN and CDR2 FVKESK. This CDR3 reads CASSQQFEQYF. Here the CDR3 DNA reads TGTGCCAGCAGCCAGCAGTTCGAGCAGTACTTC.

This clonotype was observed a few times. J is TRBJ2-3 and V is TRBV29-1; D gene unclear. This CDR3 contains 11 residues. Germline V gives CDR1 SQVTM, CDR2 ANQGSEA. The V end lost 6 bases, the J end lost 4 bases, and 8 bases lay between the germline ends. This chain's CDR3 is CSVSRADTQYF. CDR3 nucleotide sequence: TGCAGCGTATCAAGGGCAGATACGCAGTATTTT.

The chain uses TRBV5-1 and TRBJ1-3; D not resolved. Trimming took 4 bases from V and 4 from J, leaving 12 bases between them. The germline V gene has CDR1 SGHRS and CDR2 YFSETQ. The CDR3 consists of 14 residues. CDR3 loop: CASSPEATGNTIYF. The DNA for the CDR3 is TGCGCCAGCAGCCCGGAGGCGACCGGAAACACCATATATTTT.

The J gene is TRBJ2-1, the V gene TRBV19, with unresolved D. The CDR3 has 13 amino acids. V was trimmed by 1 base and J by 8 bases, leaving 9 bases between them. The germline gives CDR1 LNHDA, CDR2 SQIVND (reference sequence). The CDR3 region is CASSIGRGYEQFF. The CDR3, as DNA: TGTGCCAGTAGTATAGGCCGTGGCTATGAGCAGTTCTTC.

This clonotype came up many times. CDR3 sequence reads: CASRPSGRAIDEQFF. The CDR3 nucleotides read TGTGCCAGCAGACCGAGCGGGAGGGCGATCGATGAGCAGTTCTTC. The J gene is TRBJ2-1, the V gene TRBV2; 10 nucleotides line up with TRBD2. Germline V gene data show CDR1 as SNHLY and CDR2 as FYNNEI. With V trimmed by 6 bases and J by 8 bases, 10 bases remained unmatched. This CDR3 is built from 15 residues. The entire variable domain, with the rest obtained from reference TRBV2 and TRBJ2-1, is as follows: EPEVTQTPSHQVTQMGQEVILRCVPISNHLYFYWYRQILGQKVEFLVSFYNNEISEKSEIFDDQFSVERPDGSNFTLKIRSTKLEDSAMYFCASRPSGRAIDEQFFGPGTRLTVL.

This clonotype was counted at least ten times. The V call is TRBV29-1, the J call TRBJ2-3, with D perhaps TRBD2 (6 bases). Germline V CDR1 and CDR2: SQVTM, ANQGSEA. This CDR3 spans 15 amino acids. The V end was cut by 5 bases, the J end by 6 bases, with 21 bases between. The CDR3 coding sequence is TGCAGCGTTCTTGGGACCCAACACCGGGGGGATACGCAGTATTTT. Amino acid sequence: CSVLGTQHRGDTQYF.

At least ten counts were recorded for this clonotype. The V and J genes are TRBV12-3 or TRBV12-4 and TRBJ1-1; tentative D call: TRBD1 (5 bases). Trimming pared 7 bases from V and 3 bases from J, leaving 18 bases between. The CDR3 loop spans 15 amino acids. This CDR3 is CASTPSGGRDTEAFF. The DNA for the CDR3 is TGTGCCAGCACCCCCTCGGGCGGCAGGGACACTGAAGCTTTCTTT.

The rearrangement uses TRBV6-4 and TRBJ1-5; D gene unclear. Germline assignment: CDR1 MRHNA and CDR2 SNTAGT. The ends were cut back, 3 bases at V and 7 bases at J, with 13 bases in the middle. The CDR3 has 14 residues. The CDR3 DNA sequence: TGTGCCAGCAGTGATCAGGCGGGGAAGCAGCCCCAGCATTTT. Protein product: CASSDQAGKQPQHF.

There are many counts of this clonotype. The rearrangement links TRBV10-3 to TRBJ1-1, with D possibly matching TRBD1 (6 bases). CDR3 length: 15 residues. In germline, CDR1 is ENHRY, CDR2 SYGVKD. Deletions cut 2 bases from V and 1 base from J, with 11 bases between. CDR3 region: CAISEKGQENTEAFF. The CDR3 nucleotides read TGTGCCATCAGTGAGAAGGGACAAGAGAACACTGAAGCTTTCTTT.

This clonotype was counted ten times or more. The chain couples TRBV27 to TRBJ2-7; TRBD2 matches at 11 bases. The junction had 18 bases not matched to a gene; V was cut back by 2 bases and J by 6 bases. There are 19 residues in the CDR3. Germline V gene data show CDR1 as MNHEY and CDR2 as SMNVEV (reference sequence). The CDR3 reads CASSLPPGLADSFTGEQYF. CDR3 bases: TGTGCCAGCAGTTTACCGCCGGGACTAGCGGACAGCTTCACGGGCGAGCAGTACTTC.

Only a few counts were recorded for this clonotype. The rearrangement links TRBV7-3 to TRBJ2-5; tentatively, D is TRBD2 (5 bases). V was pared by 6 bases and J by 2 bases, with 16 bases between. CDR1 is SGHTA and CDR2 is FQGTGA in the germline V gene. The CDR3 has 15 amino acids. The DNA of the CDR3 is TGTGCCAGCAGGGCCGCGGGCGGATTTCAAGAGACCCAGTACTTC. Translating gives CASRAAGGFQETQYF.

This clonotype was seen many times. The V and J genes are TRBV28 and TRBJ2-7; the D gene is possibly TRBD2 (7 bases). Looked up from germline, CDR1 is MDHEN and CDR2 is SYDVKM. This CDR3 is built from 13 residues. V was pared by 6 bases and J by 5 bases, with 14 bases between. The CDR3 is CASSHGGGHEQYF. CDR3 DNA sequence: TGTGCCAGCAGCCATGGGGGGGGGCACGAGCAGTACTTC.

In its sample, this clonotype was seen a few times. CDR3 amino acids: CASSPSGRGILEQYF. The CDR3 coding sequence is TGTGCCAGCAGTCCCAGCGGGAGGGGGATCTTGGAGCAGTACTTC. The chain couples TRBV28 to TRBJ2-7, with 10 bases fitting TRBD2. V shed 5 bases, J shed 7 bases, and the junction held 11 bases outside the gene matches. The CDR3 spans 15 residues. Germline loops: CDR1 MDHEN, CDR2 SYDVKM. The whole variable domain, filled in from reference TRBV28 and TRBJ2-7, reads DVKVTQSSRYLVKRTGEKVFLECVQDMDHENMFWYRQDPGLGLRLIYFSYDVKMKEKGDIPEGYSVSREKKERFSLILESASTNQTSMYLCASSPSGRGILEQYFGPGTRLTVT.